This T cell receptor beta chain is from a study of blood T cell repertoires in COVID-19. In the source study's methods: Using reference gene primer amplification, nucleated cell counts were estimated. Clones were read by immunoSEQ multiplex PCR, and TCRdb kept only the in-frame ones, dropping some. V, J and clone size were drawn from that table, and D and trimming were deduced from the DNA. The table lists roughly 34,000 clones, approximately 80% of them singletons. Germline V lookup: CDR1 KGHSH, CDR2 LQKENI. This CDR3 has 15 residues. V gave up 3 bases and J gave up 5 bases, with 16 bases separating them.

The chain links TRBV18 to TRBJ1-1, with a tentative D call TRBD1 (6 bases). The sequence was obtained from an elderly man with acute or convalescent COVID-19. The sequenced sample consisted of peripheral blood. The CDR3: CASSPSAGGGTEAFF. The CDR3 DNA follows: TGTGCCAGCTCACCCTCGGCGGGAGGGGGGACTGAAGCTTTCTTT. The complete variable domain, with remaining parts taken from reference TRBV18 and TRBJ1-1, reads NAGVMQNPRHLVRRRGQEARLRCSPMKGHSHVYWYRQLPEEGLKFMVYLQKENIIDESGMPKERFSAEFPKEGPSILRIQQVVRGDSAAYFCASSPSAGGGTEAFFGQGTRLTVV.